This T cell receptor beta chain is drawn from a study of T cell responses to AZD1222 COVID-19 vaccine. Only one count was recorded for this clone. In germline, CDR1 is SQVTM, CDR2 ANQGSEA. V was pared by 4 bases and J by 7 bases, with 12 bases of the junction left unmatched. The CDR3 contains 14 residues. Measured with immunoSEQ multiplex PCR; TCRdb has only the in-frame clones, and not every one. The sample gives around 170,000 clones, around 88% of which show up once; roughly 11% is in the top ten. The gene calls are TRBV29-1 and TRBJ1-2, with 7 bases identical to TRBD1. The clonotype comes from an adult who received the AZD1222 COVID-19 vaccine. The sequencing used peripheral blood, collected 28 days after the second AZD1222 dose. The CDR3 reads CSVVGTELLGGYTF. For the CDR3, the DNA is TGCAGCGTTGTCGGGACAGAATTATTGGGTGGCTACACCTTC.